One TCR beta chain is described in this entry. The CDR3 is 14 residues long. Looked up from germline, CDR1 is MGHRA and CDR2 is YSYEKL. V gave up 0 bases and J gave up 4 bases, with 8 bases separating them. The data derive from a study of blood T cells in healthy people across ages. A second PCR of 7 to 11 cycles used a sample-barcoded 5' primer and a J-beta primer mix. TCRdb processed the 5' RACE reads anew with MiXCR; each CDR3 protein has one entry. This table holds 1.5 million to 2 million distinct CDR3 sequences, about 39% found once. This sequence joins TRBV4-1 and TRBJ2-3; D remains unclear. The TCR originated in a human donor in good health. Sequenced material: blood. The CDR3 DNA sequence: TGCGCCAGCAGCCAAGAGGTGGGTCCAGATACGCAGTATTTT. The encoded protein is CASSQEVGPDTQYF.